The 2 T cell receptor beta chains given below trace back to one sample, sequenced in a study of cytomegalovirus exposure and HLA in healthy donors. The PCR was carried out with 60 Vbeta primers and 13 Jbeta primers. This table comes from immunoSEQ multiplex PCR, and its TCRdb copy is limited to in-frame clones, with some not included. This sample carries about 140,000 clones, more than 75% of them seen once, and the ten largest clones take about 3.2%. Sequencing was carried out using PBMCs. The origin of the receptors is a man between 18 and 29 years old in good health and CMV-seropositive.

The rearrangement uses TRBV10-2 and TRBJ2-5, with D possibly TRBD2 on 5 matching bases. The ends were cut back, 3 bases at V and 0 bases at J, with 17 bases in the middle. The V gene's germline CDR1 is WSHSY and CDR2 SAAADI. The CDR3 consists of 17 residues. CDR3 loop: CASSDPGGWGNQETQYF. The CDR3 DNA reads TGCGCCAGCAGTGACCCGGGCGGGTGGGGAAACCAAGAGACCCAGTACTTC.

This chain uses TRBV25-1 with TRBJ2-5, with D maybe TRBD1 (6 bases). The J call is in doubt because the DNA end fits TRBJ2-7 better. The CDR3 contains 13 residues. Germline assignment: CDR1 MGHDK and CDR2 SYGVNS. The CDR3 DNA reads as TGTGCCAGCAGTGGGGGGACACACTACGAGCAGTACTTC. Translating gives CASSGGTHYEQYF.